A selection of T cell receptor beta chains follows, all from one sample in a study of post-analysis software for immune sequencing data. TCRdb ran MiXCR on the PCR reads and lists one entry per CDR3 protein. The sample has 650,000 to 850,000 distinct CDR3 sequences, around 45% seen once. What was sequenced was blood. These receptors came from a girl aged 10-17 years with multiple sclerosis. CDR3s include the opening cysteine and the closing phenylalanine or tryptophan. D genes are given only for firm matches. The size of a clone is reported for some rows only, either as once, few or many, or as a class for expanded clones.

j_call clone_size v_call cdr3_length d_call cdr3_aa cdr3_nt
TRBJ1-1 NA TRBV5-6 13 NA CASRLQGGTEAFF TGTGCCAGCAGGTTACAGGGTGGCACTGAAGCTTTCTTT
TRBJ1-5 many TRBV29-1 15 NA CSVNVPGEPNQPQHF TGCAGCGTCAATGTCCCCGGGGAGCCCAATCAGCCCCAGCATTTT
TRBJ1-2 many TRBV6-2/TRBV6-3 13 TRBD1 CASWGQDRWGYTF TGTGCCAGCTGGGGACAGGACCGTTGGGGCTACACCTTC
TRBJ2-7 NA TRBV7-9 15 NA CASSIVASPTYEQYF TGTGCCAGCAGCATCGTAGCATCCCCTACCTACGAGCAGTACTTC
TRBJ1-1 NA TRBV6-5 15 NA CASSYSIGVQSEAFF TGTGCCAGCAGTTACTCGATAGGCGTACAGTCTGAAGCTTTCTTT
TRBJ2-1 NA TRBV20-1 14 TRBD2 CSALKREGYNEQFF TGCAGTGCACTGAAGAGGGAGGGCTACAATGAGCAGTTCTTC
TRBJ2-1 few TRBV6-5 17 NA CASSYSTNLLINNEQFF TGTGCCAGCAGTTACTCGACGAACCTCCTAATTAACAATGAGCAGTTCTTC
TRBJ1-2 NA TRBV29-1 13 NA CSVEEGLDYGYTF TGCAGCGTTGAGGAGGGGTTGGACTATGGCTACACCTTC
TRBJ2-5 NA TRBV6-5 11 NA CASSYSTLEYF TGTGCCAGCAGTTACTCGACACTGGAGTACTTC
TRBJ1-2 few TRBV4-3 14 TRBD1 CASSRRQGVDGYTF TGCGCCAGCAGCCGTCGACAGGGTGTGGATGGCTACACCTTC
TRBJ2-3 NA TRBV10-3 14 TRBD2 CAITFSGATDTQYF TGTGCCATCACTTTCAGCGGGGCCACAGATACGCAGTATTTT
TRBJ2-2 NA TRBV4-1 11 NA CASSHGGELFF TGCGCCAGCAGCCACGGGGGGGAGCTGTTTTTT
TRBJ2-1 many TRBV10-3 18 TRBD2 CAISESVGLTSSYNEQFF TGTGCCATCAGTGAGTCGGTGGGACTAACGAGCTCCTACAATGAGCAGTTCTTC
TRBJ2-7 few TRBV19 13 TRBD2 CASTAGSSYEQYF TGTGCCAGTACAGCGGGGAGCTCCTACGAGCAGTACTTC
TRBJ1-2 few TRBV5-5 12 NA CASSLSDRSYTF TGTGCCAGCAGCCTTTCGGACAGATCCTACACCTTC
TRBJ2-7 NA TRBV28 15 NA CASSYIPGGAGEQYF TGTGCCAGCAGTTATATCCCAGGCGGGGCGGGCGAGCAGTACTTC
TRBJ2-5 few TRBV20-1 18 TRBD2 CSARDSGSAGVAWETQYF TGCAGTGCTAGAGACTCCGGCTCAGCGGGAGTGGCTTGGGAGACCCAGTACTTC
TRBJ1-1 few TRBV29-1 13 NA CSVEEGMNTEAFF TGCAGCGTTGAAGAAGGGATGAACACTGAAGCTTTCTTT
TRBJ1-1 few TRBV7-9 15 NA CASSLALGGSTEAFF TGTGCCAGCAGCTTAGCGCTCGGGGGCAGCACTGAAGCTTTCTTT
TRBJ2-7 few TRBV29-1 14 TRBD2 CSVELAGSTYEQYF TGCAGCGTTGAACTAGCGGGATCCACCTACGAGCAGTACTTC
TRBJ1-2 NA TRBV9 13 NA CASGRSPYGGYTF TGTGCCAGCGGGAGGAGCCCTTATGGTGGCTACACCTTC
TRBJ2-1 NA TRBV6-1 14 TRBD1 CASRRTGRGNEQFF TGTGCCAGCAGACGGACAGGTCGGGGCAATGAGCAGTTCTTC
TRBJ2-3 NA TRBV20-1 17 NA CSANWDFRGGSTDTQYF TGCAGTGCTAATTGGGATTTCAGGGGCGGTAGCACAGATACGCAGTATTTT
TRBJ2-7 NA TRBV29-1 14 NA CSAISGTSSYEQYF TGCAGCGCCATCTCCGGGACATCATCCTACGAGCAGTACTTC